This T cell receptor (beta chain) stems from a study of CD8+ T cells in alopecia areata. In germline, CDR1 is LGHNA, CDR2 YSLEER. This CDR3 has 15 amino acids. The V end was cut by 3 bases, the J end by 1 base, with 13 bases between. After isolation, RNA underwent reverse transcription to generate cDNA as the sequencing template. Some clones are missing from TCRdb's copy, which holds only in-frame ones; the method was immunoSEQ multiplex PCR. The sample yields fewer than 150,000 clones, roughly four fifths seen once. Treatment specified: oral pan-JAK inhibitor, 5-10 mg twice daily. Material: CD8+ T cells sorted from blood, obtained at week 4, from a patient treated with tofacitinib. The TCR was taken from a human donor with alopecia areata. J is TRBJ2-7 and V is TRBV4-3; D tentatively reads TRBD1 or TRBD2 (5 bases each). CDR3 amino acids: CASSHSGTGSYEQYF. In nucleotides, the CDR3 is TGCGCCAGCAGCCACTCCGGGACCGGATCCTACGAGCAGTACTTC.